The present TCR beta chain was sequenced within a study of shared clonotypes between healthy human individuals. Overall study findings and caveats: What naive subsets generally showed was a larger estimated richness than memory subsets showed.

On this clone itself: Its antigen remains unknown.

Here immunoSEQ multiplex PCR was the method, and the copy in TCRdb shows in-frame clones only, minus some. The sample records approximately 1.4 million clones, approximately 98% being singletons. Germline lookup yields CDR1 SNHLY and CDR2 FYNNEI. The CDR3 has 14 amino acids. The junction had 6 bases not matched to a gene; V was cut back by 7 bases and J by 5 bases. The source is a young man in good health. Sequencing was done on a sample of naive CD4+ T cells sorted from blood. Subset denoted: CD45RA+ positively selected. The chain is built from TRBV2 and TRBJ1-4, with 8 positions matching TRBD1. In DNA form, the CDR3 reads TGTGCCAGCAAAGGGACAGGAAACAATGAAAAACTGTTTTTT. Translated, it gives CASKGTGNNEKLFF.